The 11 T cell receptor beta chains below all came from one sample that was sequenced in a study of neurological immune-mediated disorders. TCRdb analysed the 5' RACE reads with MiXCR anew, one entry per CDR3 protein. The profile shows roughly 60,000 distinct CDR3 sequences, roughly 3.5% of them singletons. The sequenced sample was PBMCs. These receptors were obtained from a woman aged 25 to 39 with multiple sclerosis.

Ten or more counts support this clonotype. The chain links TRBV5-1 to TRBJ2-2; the D call may be TRBD1 or TRBD2 (5 bases each). The germline gives CDR1 SGHRS, CDR2 YFSETQ. This CDR3 region has 14 residues. V lost 3 bases, J lost 5 bases, and 11 bases lay in between. The CDR3 DNA reads as TGCGCCAGCAGCTGGGACGGAACTACCGGGGAGCTGTTTTTT. Translating gives CASSWDGTTGELFF.

This clonotype was counted a few times. This may come from a read error, since a much larger clone is one base off. The chain recombines TRBV28 with TRBJ2-1; tentatively, D is TRBD2 (5 bases). V shed 8 bases and J shed 6 bases, with 17 bases lying between them. The germline V gene has CDR1 MDHEN and CDR2 SYDVKM. There are 14 residues in the CDR3. CDR3 in DNA: TGTGCCAGCGGAGGCCCTCAGGAATTCAATGAGCAGTTCTTC. Encoded protein: CASGGPQEFNEQFF.

This clonotype was found many times. CDR3 amino acids: CASRPGQGSQPQHF. In nucleotides, the CDR3 is TGTGCCAGCAGACCGGGACAGGGGAGTCAGCCCCAGCATTTT. This chain links TRBV27 with TRBJ1-5; the match to TRBD1 covers 10 bases. The germline gives CDR1 MNHEY, CDR2 SMNVEV (reference sequence). CDR3 size: 14 residues. The J segment lost 6 bases and the V segment lost 6 bases, leaving 5 bases of the junction unmatched.

This rearrangement joins TRBV28 to TRBJ2-1; tentative D call: TRBD1 (6 bases). V was cut by 3 bases and J by 2 bases, with 17 bases left in between. There are 17 residues in the CDR3. Germline assignment: CDR1 MDHEN and CDR2 SYDVKM. This chain's CDR3 is CASSFSKQGSAYNEQFF. DNA of the CDR3: TGTGCCAGCAGTTTCTCAAAGCAGGGGTCTGCCTACAATGAGCAGTTCTTC. Looking up the rest from reference TRBV28 and TRBJ2-1 gives the full variable domain: DVKVTQSSRYLVKRTGEKVFLECVQDMDHENMFWYRQDPGLGLRLIYFSYDVKMKEKGDIPEGYSVSREKKERFSLILESASTNQTSMYLCASSFSKQGSAYNEQFFGPGTRLTVL.

This clonotype was counted ten times or more. The DNA for the CDR3 is TGTGCCAGCAGCCCCAGTTTCAAGCGGAACACTGAAGCTTTCTTT. It codes for CASSPSFKRNTEAFF. The J gene is TRBJ1-1, the V gene TRBV3-1; D remains unclear. The germline gives CDR1 LGHDT, CDR2 YNNKEL (reference sequence). V was cut by 4 bases and J by 1 base, with 13 bases left in between. This CDR3 region has 15 residues.

This clonotype was counted ten times or more. This CDR3 reads CASSPLTGIGDGYTF. The CDR3, as DNA: TGTGCCAGCAGCCCCCTGACAGGGATCGGGGATGGCTACACCTTC. The V call is TRBV3-1, the J call TRBJ1-2; 7 bases agree with TRBD1. The germline gives CDR1 LGHDT, CDR2 YNNKEL (reference sequence). V gave up 4 bases and J gave up 6 bases; unmatched junction bases: 11. The CDR3 spans 15 residues.

This clonotype has ten or more counts. The rearrangement uses TRBV5-1 and TRBJ2-7, with unresolved D. The V end lost 4 bases, the J end lost 0 bases, and 8 bases lay between the germline ends. Germline V gene lookup returns CDR1 SGHRS and CDR2 YFSETQ. The CDR3 contains 13 residues. In DNA, the CDR3 is TGCGCCAGCAGCAGAGAAAGCTCCTACGAGCAGTACTTC. It translates to CASSRESSYEQYF.

This clonotype was observed at least ten times. This chain connects TRBV20-1 to TRBJ2-2; 8 bases match TRBD1. The ends lost 2 bases at V and 4 bases at J; junction bases unmatched: 6. This CDR3 comprises 15 residues. Germline-derived CDR1 and CDR2 are DFQATT and SNEGSKA (reference sequence). The CDR3, as DNA: TGCAGTGCTAGAAGCCCAGGGGGCGGCACCGGGGAGCTGTTTTTT. This codes for CSARSPGGGTGELFF.

This clonotype was found many times. This chain links TRBV20-1 with TRBJ1-1, with D perhaps matching TRBD1 (6 bases). This CDR3 is 12 amino acids long. Germline V lookup: CDR1 DFQATT, CDR2 SNEGSKA (reference sequence). V was clipped by 3 bases and J by 7 bases, with 12 bases between them. Written as DNA, the CDR3 is TGCAGTGCTAGTGGCGGGGGCGGTGAAGCTTTCTTT. Amino acids: CSASGGGGEAFF.

Only a few counts were recorded for this clonotype. This chain joins TRBV18 and TRBJ2-1; 10 nucleotides align to TRBD1. CDR1 and CDR2 from the germline V gene are KGHSH and LQKENI. V gave up 4 bases and J gave up 8 bases; unmatched junction bases: 8. The CDR3 has 15 amino acids. CDR3 loop: CASSLGQGVVYEQFF. Here the CDR3 DNA reads TGTGCCAGCTCACTCGGACAGGGGGTAGTATATGAGCAGTTCTTC.

This clonotype was counted at least ten times. The chain employs TRBV20-1 and TRBJ1-1; TRBD1 matches 8 bases. Germline V gene sequence: CDR1 DFQATT, CDR2 SNEGSKA (reference sequence). This CDR3 comprises 16 residues. Trimming took 3 bases from V and 2 from J; bases not matched to a gene: 11. CDR3: CSARAPGGSPNTEAFF. CDR3 nucleotide sequence: TGCAGTGCTAGGGCGCCAGGGGGCTCACCCAACACTGAAGCTTTCTTT.